The sequence of this T cell receptor beta chain was determined in a study of metastatic and nonmetastatic thyroid tumors. Treatment of any kind had been given to no patient before thyroid surgery. This clone was recorded a few times. This CDR3 comprises 11 residues. The germline V and J ends were trimmed by 4 bases and 4 bases, with 2 bases remaining between them. The germline V gene encodes CDR1 MNHNS and CDR2 SASEGT. With MiXCR, TCRdb called clones anew from the PCR reads. The sample holds about 4,500 clones; about 15% are singletons and the top ten take about a sixth. The chain joins TRBV6-1 to TRBJ1-3; D is unresolved. Specimen: adjacent normal tissue. The TCR was taken from a female donor with papillary thyroid cancer or a benign thyroid nodule (not recorded which). Some clones in this sample may be carry-over from other donors' samples. The CDR3 reads CASSGGNTIYF. The CDR3 DNA sequence: TGTGCCAGCAGTGGGGGAAACACCATATATTTT.